This TCR beta chain stems from a study of T cells in Graves' hyperthyroidism and ophthalmopathy. Across the whole study: Peripheral blood was drawn at first diagnosis, prior to all treatment. The study's findings and limits: The model's output predicted ophthalmopathy at a median of roughly seven months prior to onset. A model using 13 V-J features told ophthalmopathy apart from stable hyperthyroidism.

The source material, RNA transcripts, was used to amplify TCR beta CDR3 regions. The TCR CDR3 was amplified in a first-round RT-PCR using the HTBI primer set. TCRdb itself ran the multiplex PCR reads through MiXCR, one entry per CDR3 protein. The repertoire includes a few hundred thousand distinct CDR3 sequences, roughly 13% of them detected once, and roughly 20% sits in the top ten. A remark on this clonotype: Its matching antigen is unknown.

The sequenced sample consisted of blood. The TCR originated in a man in his thirties or forties with Graves' hyperthyroidism that later progressed to Graves' ophthalmopathy.

In DNA, the CDR3 is TGTGCCAGCAGTTTAAGGCTAGCGGGGGTCCCCACCTACGAGCAGTACTTC. It specifies CASSLRLAGVPTYEQYF. The chain joins TRBV12-3 or TRBV12-4 to TRBJ2-7; 10 nucleotides line up with TRBD2. The CDR3 is made up of 17 amino acids. The ends lost 2 bases at V and 2 bases at J; junction bases unmatched: 9.